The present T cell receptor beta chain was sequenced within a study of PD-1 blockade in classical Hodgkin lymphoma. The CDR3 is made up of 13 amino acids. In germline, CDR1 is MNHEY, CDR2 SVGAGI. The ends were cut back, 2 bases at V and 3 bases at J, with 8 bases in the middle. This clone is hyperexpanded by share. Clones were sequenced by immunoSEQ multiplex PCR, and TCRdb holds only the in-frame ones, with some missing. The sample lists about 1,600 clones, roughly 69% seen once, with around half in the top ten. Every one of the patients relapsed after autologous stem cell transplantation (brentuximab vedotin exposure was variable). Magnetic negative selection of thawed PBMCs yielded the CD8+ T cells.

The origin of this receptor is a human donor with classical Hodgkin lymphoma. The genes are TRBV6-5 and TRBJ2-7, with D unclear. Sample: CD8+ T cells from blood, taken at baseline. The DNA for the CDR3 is TGTGCCAGCAGTTACGGGGAAAACTACGAGCAGTACGTC. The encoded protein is CASSYGENYEQYV.